The rows below give T cell receptor beta chains drawn from one sample of a study of T cell responses to AZD1222 COVID-19 vaccine. Measured with immunoSEQ multiplex PCR; TCRdb has only the in-frame clones, and not every one. The sample shows about 120,000 clones, about nine tenths of them seen only once. The source was peripheral blood, collected on day 0 of AZD1222 vaccination. The receptors originated from an adult in good health. Each CDR3 is given with its conserved first and last residue. A D gene is named only where the DNA matches it firmly. Size is stated for part of the rows, as once, few or many counts, or as a class when the clone is expanded.

D | J | size | V | DNA | CDR3
NA | TRBJ2-1 | NA | TRBV7-8 | TGTGCCAGCAGCTTAGGGCAGGGGGGGAGCAATGAGCAGTTCTTC | CASSLGQGGSNEQFF
NA | TRBJ1-3 | NA | TRBV6-5 | TGTGCCAGCAGTTATCTTCCCGGGACGACTAGAAACACCATATATTTT | CASSYLPGTTRNTIYF
NA | TRBJ2-7 | NA | TRBV29-1 | TGCAGCTTTAAGGTCCACTCACAGGTGGGGCTCGAGCAGTACTTC | CSFKVHSQVGLEQYF
TRBD1 | TRBJ2-7 | NA | TRBV18 | TGTGCCAGCTCACCAGAAAGGACAGGGTCCTACGAGCAGTACTTC | CASSPERTGSYEQYF
NA | TRBJ2-1 | NA | TRBV9 | TGTGCCAGCAGCGTATTGGATAGCTCCTACAATGAGCAGTTCTTC | CASSVLDSSYNEQFF
NA | TRBJ1-4 | NA | TRBV4-1 | TGCGCCAGCAGCCTCGCAGGGTCCGGATTTGAAAAACTGTTTTTT | CASSLAGSGFEKLFF
NA | TRBJ1-6 | NA | TRBV6-5 | TGTGCCAGCAGAGGGACCCGAGGTGGGTCACCCCTCCACTTT | CASRGTRGGSPLHF
NA | TRBJ1-1 | NA | TRBV29-1 | TGCAGCGCCGTATCGCGAAACACTGAAGCTTTCTTT | CSAVSRNTEAFF
NA | TRBJ2-3 | NA | TRBV2 | TGTGCCAGCAGTGAAGCGACTATCACAGATACGCAGTATTTT | CASSEATITDTQYF
NA | TRBJ1-1 | NA | TRBV14 | TGTGCCAGCAGCCCGGCAGGGAACACTGAAGCTTTCTTT | CASSPAGNTEAFF
TRBD1 | TRBJ2-7 | NA | TRBV3-1/TRBV3-2 | TGTGCCAGCAGCCCGGGACAGGGGCTGGGCGAGCAGTACTTC | CASSPGQGLGEQYF
NA | TRBJ1-1 | NA | TRBV11-3 | TGTGCCAGCAGCCTCACGGGGACTGAAGCTTTCTTT | CASSLTGTEAFF
NA | TRBJ1-5 | NA | TRBV30 | TGTGCCTGGAGTGTACGGGGGGCTCGGGAGGATCAGCCCCAGCATTTT | CAWSVRGAREDQPQHF
NA | TRBJ2-7 | NA | TRBV11-3 | TGTGCCAGCAGCTTAGATGGGGCAGGGATGGGCGAGCAGTACTTC | CASSLDGAGMGEQYF
TRBD1 | TRBJ2-7 | NA | TRBV19 | TGTGCCAGTAGTGGGGACAGGTGGGACTACGAGCAGTACTTC | CASSGDRWDYEQYF
NA | TRBJ2-3 | NA | TRBV19 | TGTGCCAGTAGTTCAAGCGGGCCTAGCACAGATACGCAGTATTTT | CASSSSGPSTDTQYF
NA | TRBJ1-1 | NA | TRBV9 | TGTGCCAGCAGCGTAGACTATTCAAGGACTGAAGCTTTCTTT | CASSVDYSRTEAFF
TRBD1 | TRBJ2-7 | once | TRBV5-4 | TGTGCCAGCAGCTTGGGGACAGGGATCCAGTACGAGCAGTACTTC | CASSLGTGIQYEQYF
NA | TRBJ1-2 | NA | TRBV25-1 | TGTGCCAGCAGTGAGGGGGGGGGCTACACCTTC | CASSEGGGYTF
NA | TRBJ1-5 | NA | TRBV6-1 | TGTGCCAGCAGTGAGGTCCAGGCCCACTATCAGCCCCAGCATTTT | CASSEVQAHYQPQHF
NA | TRBJ2-7 | NA | TRBV28 | TGTGCCTCCCGAGAGCCCGCTTCCTACGAGCAGTACTTC | CASREPASYEQYF
TRBD1 | TRBJ2-2 | NA | TRBV10-2 | TGCGCCAGCAGTGTGACAGGGGGGAACACCGGGGAGCTGTTTTTT | CASSVTGGNTGELFF
NA | TRBJ2-3 | NA | TRBV10-3 | TGTGCCATCAGCCCTGGGCTAGCCCCGGATACGCAGTATTTT | CAISPGLAPDTQYF
NA | TRBJ2-3 | once | TRBV5-1 | TGCGCCAGCAGCGAAACAGGGATTGGCACAGATACGCAGTATTTT | CASSETGIGTDTQYF
NA | TRBJ1-2 | NA | TRBV3-1/TRBV3-2 | TGTGCCAGCAGCAGGGGCCCCCTCTATGGCTACACCTTC | CASSRGPLYGYTF
TRBD1 | TRBJ1-1 | NA | TRBV5-1 | TGCGCCAGCAGCGGGGACAGGGGGTGGAACACTGAAGCTTTCTTT | CASSGDRGWNTEAFF
NA | TRBJ1-5 | NA | TRBV30 | TGTGCCTGGAGTGTAGCTGGAGGTCAGCCCCAGCATTTT | CAWSVAGGQPQHF
TRBD2 | TRBJ2-3 | NA | TRBV5-6 | TGTGCCAGCAGCTTTACTAGCGGTCGGCTGGCAGATACGCAGTATTTT | CASSFTSGRLADTQYF
TRBD1 | TRBJ2-7 | few | TRBV5-4 | TGTGCCAGCAGCCTGAGGACAGGGACGAACGAGCAGTACTTC | CASSLRTGTNEQYF
NA | TRBJ2-1 | NA | TRBV21-1 | TGTGCCAGCAGCAAAGCGAAAGTTGACAATGAGCAGTTCTTC | CASSKAKVDNEQFF
NA | TRBJ2-7 | NA | TRBV6-1 | TGTGCCAGCAGTGAAATGACAGGGAGGGAGCAGTACTTC | CASSEMTGREQYF
NA | TRBJ1-1 | NA | TRBV10-3 | TGTGCCATCAGCAAGACCGCGGCGGACACTGAAGCTTTCTTT | CAISKTAADTEAFF
TRBD2 | TRBJ2-7 | NA | TRBV11-3 | TGTGCCAGCAGCTTCGCGGGAGGGCCTTACGAGCAGTACTTC | CASSFAGGPYEQYF
TRBD2 | TRBJ2-2 | NA | TRBV10-3 | TGTGCCATCAATGGCGCGGGAGTGGCCCCCGGGGAGCTGTTTTTT | CAINGAGVAPGELFF
TRBD1 | TRBJ1-1 | NA | TRBV28 | TGTGCCAGCAGGGACAGGGGGGGTACTGAAGCTTTCTTT | CASRDRGGTEAFF
TRBD2 | TRBJ2-7 | few | TRBV27 | TGTGCCAGCAGTTTCCTTACGGGAGGGCCAAACGAGCAGTACTTC | CASSFLTGGPNEQYF
NA | TRBJ2-7 | NA | TRBV7-2 | TGTGCCAGCAGCGTGGGATTGTCCTACGAGCAGTACTTC | CASSVGLSYEQYF
NA | TRBJ1-6 | NA | TRBV27 | TGTGCCGCTTCCGGCTCCTATAATTCACCCCTCCACTTT | CAASGSYNSPLHF
NA | TRBJ1-1 | NA | TRBV28 | TGTGCCAGCAGTCTCGGAACAAGATACATCGCTGAAGCTTTCTTT | CASSLGTRYIAEAFF
TRBD2 | TRBJ2-1 | NA | TRBV19 | TGTGCCAGTAGTACCCTTACTAGCGGGGGGGGGAATGAGCAGTTCTTC | CASSTLTSGGGNEQFF
TRBD1 | TRBJ2-4 | NA | TRBV18 | TGTGCCAGCTCACCCCTGGGAACGGGACAGGGGGCCAAAAACATTCAGTACTTC | CASSPLGTGQGAKNIQYF
TRBD1 | TRBJ2-5 | NA | TRBV7-9 | TGTGCCAGCAGCTTCCCGGGACAGGGTAGGGGAGGAGAGACCCAGTACTTC | CASSFPGQGRGGETQYF
TRBD2 | TRBJ2-7 | NA | TRBV10-3 | TGTGCCATCAGTGCTGGGACTAGCGGGATCGAGCAGTACTTC | CAISAGTSGIEQYF
NA | TRBJ2-3 | NA | TRBV14 | TGTGCCAGCAGCCAAGCAGGTTACGATACGCAGTATTTT | CASSQAGYDTQYF
TRBD1 | TRBJ1-2 | NA | TRBV9 | TGTGCCAGCAGCGGAACCGGGACAGGGGGCATTGGCTACACCTTC | CASSGTGTGGIGYTF
NA | TRBJ2-7 | NA | TRBV11-3 | TGTGCCAGCAGCTTAGACCCAAGTTACGAGCAGTACTTC | CASSLDPSYEQYF
NA | TRBJ1-6 | NA | TRBV4-1 | TGCGCCAGCAGCCAAGGCTCGGGTCGAGGGGTTTCACCCCTCCACTTT | CASSQGSGRGVSPLHF
TRBD1 | TRBJ2-1 | NA | TRBV24-1 | TGTGCCACCAGTGATATAGGACAGGCGACCTACAATGAGCAGTTCTTC | CATSDIGQATYNEQFF
TRBD1 | TRBJ2-1 | NA | TRBV28 | TGTGCCAGCAGTTCCGGGGGACAGGGGAACAATGAGCAGTTCTTC | CASSSGGQGNNEQFF
TRBD2 | TRBJ2-7 | NA | TRBV3-1/TRBV3-2 | TGTGCCAGCAGCCACCGCGGGGGGCCTAGCTACGAGCAGTACTTC | CASSHRGGPSYEQYF
TRBD2 | TRBJ2-1 | NA | TRBV18 | TGTGCCAGCTCACCCCATGCCCTCACAGCGGGAGGATACAATGAGCAGTTCTTC | CASSPHALTAGGYNEQFF
NA | TRBJ2-3 | NA | TRBV7-9 | TGTGCCAGCAGCTTTCAGAGCACAGATACGCAGTATTTT | CASSFQSTDTQYF
TRBD2 | TRBJ2-5 | NA | TRBV7-9 | TGTGCCAGCAGCTTAGTCGCGGGAGTAGAGACCCAGTACTTC | CASSLVAGVETQYF
NA | TRBJ2-2 | NA | TRBV7-3 | TGTGCCAGCAGCCCTTACACCGGGGAGCTGTTTTTT | CASSPYTGELFF
NA | TRBJ2-7 | once | TRBV19 | TGTGCCAGTAGTATAGAGAGGTCCTACGAGCAGTACTTC | CASSIERSYEQYF
TRBD1 | TRBJ2-3 | NA | TRBV27 | TGTGCCAGCAGTCCGACAGGGGGTACAGATACGCAGTATTTT | CASSPTGGTDTQYF
TRBD2 | TRBJ2-1 | NA | TRBV6-5 | TGTGCCAGCAGGCCGGGACTAACCTACAATGAGCAGTTCTTC | CASRPGLTYNEQFF
NA | TRBJ2-7 | NA | TRBV28 | TGTGCCACCCAATCAGGGGTCTCCTACGAGCAGTACTTC | CATQSGVSYEQYF
NA | TRBJ1-6 | NA | TRBV6-5 | TGTGCCAGCAGTTACTTACGGACTCGGGCACCCCTCCACTTT | CASSYLRTRAPLHF
NA | TRBJ2-6 | NA | TRBV28 | TGTGCCAGCAGTTCCGGGAGCTCTGGGGCCAACGTCCTGACTTTC | CASSSGSSGANVLTF